Listed below are T cell receptor beta chains from one sample, sequenced in a study of shared clonotypes between healthy human individuals. The assay was immunoSEQ multiplex PCR, and TCRdb's table has in-frame clones only and misses some. The sample contains about 990,000 clones, approximately 80% of which appear only once. The sequenced material came from memory CD4+ T cells from PBMCs. These receptor sequences come from a man aged 18 to 30 in good health. Some clones in this sample may be carry-over from other donors' samples. Both conserved end residues are part of each CDR3. D genes are given only for firm matches. Clone size is stated in some rows and not others, as once, few, many or a class when expanded.

TRBJ2-6 TRBV19 TRBD1 few TGTGCCACTCAGGACAGGGCAGGGGCCAACGTCCTGACTTTC CATQDRAGANVLTF
TRBJ1-1 TRBV28 TRBD1 NA TGTGCCAGCAGTTCCGACAGGGTGAACACTGAAGCTTTCTTT CASSSDRVNTEAFF
TRBJ1-2 TRBV14 NA NA TGTGCCAGCAGCCAAGGACAGAGTTTCTACTACACCTTC CASSQGQSFYYTF
TRBJ1-2 TRBV28 NA NA TGTGCCAGCAGTTTACAGGGAGGCTACACCTTC CASSLQGGYTF
TRBJ2-2 TRBV9 TRBD1 NA TGTGCCAGCAGCGCCGGGGACAGGGGGCGAACCGGGGAGCTGTTTTTT CASSAGDRGRTGELFF
TRBJ2-1 TRBV18 TRBD2 once TGTGCCAGCTCACGAACGACTAGCGGGTCTTACAATGAGCAGTTCTTC CASSRTTSGSYNEQFF
TRBJ2-1 TRBV7-2 NA NA TGTGCCAGCAGCGGACAGAACAATGAGCAGTTCTTC CASSGQNNEQFF
TRBJ1-1 TRBV6-1 NA NA TGTGCCAGCACTTCCGGTCGAGTGGGCACTGAAGCTTTCTTT CASTSGRVGTEAFF
TRBJ2-1 TRBV5-1 TRBD2 once TGCGCCAGCAGCTTGGGAACACTAGCGGGAGGGAGTGTGGATGAGCAGTTCTTC CASSLGTLAGGSVDEQFF
TRBJ2-2 TRBV10-3 TRBD2 NA TGTGCCATCAGTAGCGGGAGCGGGAACACCGGGGAGCTGTTTTTT CAISSGSGNTGELFF
TRBJ2-7 TRBV5-4 TRBD2 NA TGTGCCAGCAGCTTCGGCGGGAGCGTCGGGTACGAGCAGTACTTC CASSFGGSVGYEQYF
TRBJ2-3 TRBV18 TRBD1 NA TGTGCCAGCTCACCGGGACAGGGGGCCGGAGATACGCAGTATTTT CASSPGQGAGDTQYF
TRBJ1-5 TRBV9 NA few TGTGCCAGCAGCAGCGGGGCAAATAGCAATCAGCCCCAGCATTTT CASSSGANSNQPQHF
TRBJ2-7 TRBV7-2 TRBD1 NA TGTGCCAGCAGCCAGGACAGGGGGAGGTACGAGCAGTACTTC CASSQDRGRYEQYF
TRBJ1-2 TRBV30 NA NA TGTGCCTGGAGTGCGGCCAGTGGCTACACCTTC CAWSAASGYTF
TRBJ1-5 TRBV7-8 NA NA TGTGCCAGCAGCTTACCCCCAGGGACTGGAAATCAGCCCCAGCATTTT CASSLPPGTGNQPQHF
TRBJ2-7 TRBV28 NA NA TGTGCCAGCAGCGAGCCAGGCGAGCAGTACTTC CASSEPGEQYF
TRBJ2-5 TRBV7-7 NA NA TGTGCCAGCAGCTTAAATTTGGGTGAGACCCAGTACTTC CASSLNLGETQYF
TRBJ2-3 TRBV28 NA NA TGTGCCAGCAGTCCCGCGGATCGGCGGGAGCAGTATTTT CASSPADRREQYF
TRBJ2-3 TRBV28 NA NA TGTGCCAGCTCTATGGGTGGGGCGACAGATACGCAGTATTTT CASSMGGATDTQYF
TRBJ2-7 TRBV5-1 NA NA TGCGCCAGCAGCTGGGGTATAGAGGGCGAGCAGTACTTC CASSWGIEGEQYF
TRBJ2-7 TRBV5-1 NA NA TGCGCCAGCAGCTTGTTGATGGGGGACGAGCAGTACTTC CASSLLMGDEQYF
TRBJ2-1 TRBV2 TRBD2 NA TGTGCCAGCAGAGTTCTAGCGGGAGGGGACAATGAGCAGTTCTTC CASRVLAGGDNEQFF
TRBJ2-2 TRBV28 NA NA TGTGCCAGCAGCGGCCGTGCTCTGGGCACCGGGGAGCTGTTTTTT CASSGRALGTGELFF
TRBJ2-7 TRBV21-1 NA once TGTGCCAGCAGCTTGTCGGAGGCTAGCGGGCTATACGAGCAGTACTTC CASSLSEASGLYEQYF
TRBJ2-5 TRBV6-6 TRBD2 many TGTGCCAGCACCCCGACTAGCCGGCAAGAGACCCAGTACTTC CASTPTSRQETQYF
TRBJ2-3 TRBV30 NA NA TGTGCCTGGAGTATAGGACTTCTTAGCGAAGATACGCAGTATTTT CAWSIGLLSEDTQYF
TRBJ1-1 TRBV6-1 TRBD1 NA TGTGCCAGCAGGGAGGGGACAGGGGAGAACACTGAAGCTTTCTTT CASREGTGENTEAFF
TRBJ1-1 TRBV28 NA few TGTGCCAGTAGAGAGAACACTGAAGCTTTCTTT CASRENTEAFF
TRBJ2-7 TRBV14 NA NA TGTGCCAGCAGCCAGACACTAAGAGAGTCTACCTACGAGCAGTACTTC CASSQTLRESTYEQYF
TRBJ1-3 TRBV7-9 NA many TGTGCCATTCCGAAAGGCCGGGTATCTGGAAACACCATATATTTT CAIPKGRVSGNTIYF
TRBJ2-1 TRBV11-3 NA few TGTGCCAGCTCCACGGGTCCCTACAATGAGCAGTTCTTC CASSTGPYNEQFF
TRBJ2-3 TRBV7-2 TRBD2 once TGTGCCAGCAGCCTCTCGGGGCTAGCGGGCGACCCCTTTACGCAGTATTTT CASSLSGLAGDPFTQYF
TRBJ2-3 TRBV5-6 TRBD1 NA TGTGCCAGCAGCTTCTGGGTTGGCAGGGGGCCAGATACGCAGTATTTT CASSFWVGRGPDTQYF
TRBJ2-3 TRBV18 NA once TGTGCCAGCTCACCCGCGACGGGAGTTGTAGATACGCAGTATTTT CASSPATGVVDTQYF
TRBJ2-7 TRBV4-1 TRBD1 NA TGCGCCAGCAGCCGGACGAGGAGACAGGGCAACTTCGAGCAGTACTTC CASSRTRRQGNFEQYF
TRBJ1-4 TRBV19 TRBD1 NA TGTGCCAGTAGCATGGCCCCAGGGGGCGCGTCTGAAAAACTGTTTTTT CASSMAPGGASEKLFF
TRBJ2-1 TRBV10-2 TRBD2 NA TGCGCCAGCAGTGAGGGACTAGCGGGAGCTATACGCGAGCAGTTCTTC CASSEGLAGAIREQFF
TRBJ1-5 TRBV7-8 TRBD1 NA TGTGCCACCTCCACAGGGGGCGATCAGCCCCAGCATTTT CATSTGGDQPQHF
TRBJ1-2 TRBV9 TRBD1 once TGTGCCAGCAGCGTTGGACAGGGGGCGACCTATGGCTACACCTTC CASSVGQGATYGYTF
TRBJ2-3 TRBV5-1 TRBD2 NA TGCGCCAGCACGGTTAGCGGGAGAGGAACAGATACGCAGTATTTT CASTVSGRGTDTQYF
TRBJ2-6 TRBV7-9 TRBD1 NA TGTGCCAGCAGACTTCAACCGTCACAGGGGCCCGCTGGGGCCAACGTCCTGACTTTC CASRLQPSQGPAGANVLTF
TRBJ1-1 TRBV29-1 NA NA TGCAGCGTTGAAGATCGGGGTTTGAACACTGAAGCTTTCTTT CSVEDRGLNTEAFF
TRBJ1-4 TRBV19 NA NA TGTGCCAGTAGTGTACAAGGATTAAACACTGGAACTAATGAAAAACTGTTTTTT CASSVQGLNTGTNEKLFF
TRBJ2-7 TRBV19 TRBD2 NA TGTGCCAGTAGTAACCCGCGGGGGTTCGCGTCCTACGAGCAGTACTTC CASSNPRGFASYEQYF
TRBJ1-5 TRBV28 NA once TGTGCCAGTAGATCCGTAGAGGGGAAGCCCCAGCATTTT CASRSVEGKPQHF
TRBJ2-3 TRBV7-9 NA NA TGTGCCAGCAGCCTCCGGACAAGGTCCACAGATACGCAGTATTTT CASSLRTRSTDTQYF
TRBJ1-4 TRBV5-4 NA once TGTGCCAGCAGCTTATCGATCAATGAAAAACTGTTTTTT CASSLSINEKLFF